The TCR beta chain under discussion was sequenced for a study of blood T cell repertoires in COVID-19. Study-wide context: The origin of the acute and convalescent COVID-19 samples was the United States, Italy and Spain.

In the original analysis: Reference gene primer amplification yielded estimated nucleated cell counts. Assay used: immunoSEQ multiplex PCR; TCRdb lists only in-frame clones, some missing. The DNA was the basis for D and trimming; V, J and clone size are from that table. The sample comprises about 230,000 clones, 86% of which are singletons, and roughly 12% rests with the top ten. In Seattle, patients joined the study during active infection and were tracked longitudinally. CDR1 and CDR2 from the germline V gene are GTSNPN and SVGIG (reference sequence). Losses at the gene ends were 3 bases for V and 6 bases for J; bases not matched to a gene: 7. The CDR3 runs to 14 residues.

Source material: peripheral blood. The receptor was isolated from a man aged 50 to 59 with COVID-19, enrolled during active disease. The chain couples TRBV30 to TRBJ2-2; 7 bases agree with TRBD1. CDR3 coding DNA: TGTGCCTGGAGACCCAGGGGGATCGCCGGGGAGCTGTTTTTT. Translation gives CAWRPRGIAGELFF.